This passage covers 16 T cell receptor beta chains from one sample sequenced in a study of CD8+CD57+ T cells in acquired aplastic anemia. TCR beta VDJ and CDR3 were profiled, and genomic DNA was the template. TCRdb passed the reads through MiXCR, listing each CDR3 protein once. The data contain 200,000 to 250,000 distinct CDR3 sequences, approximately 60% of them singletons. Sequenced: sorted CD4+, CD8+, or CD8+CD57+ T cells (not recorded which) from PBMCs. These receptors came from a human donor in good health.

The V gene is TRBV19, the J gene TRBJ1-1; the match to TRBD1 covers 9 bases. Germline loops: CDR1 LNHDA, CDR2 SQIVND (reference sequence). The CDR3 runs to 14 residues. V lost 5 bases, J lost 5 bases, and 6 bases stayed unmatched. The CDR3 reads CASSSQGAQTEAFF. In nucleotides, the CDR3 is TGTGCCAGTAGTTCACAGGGGGCGCAGACTGAAGCTTTCTTT.

This chain uses TRBV12-3 or TRBV12-4 with TRBJ2-2, with D hard to call. This CDR3 is 14 amino acids long. V was shortened by 1 base and J by 6 bases, with 9 bases between the two germline ends. The CDR3 protein is CASSLELRAGELFF. DNA for the CDR3: TGTGCCAGCAGTTTAGAGTTGAGAGCCGGGGAGCTGTTTTTT.

This clonotype was observed a handful of times. Possible read error: a much larger clone is one base away. The conserved closing phenylalanine or tryptophan is absent in this CDR3, likely reflecting a read error. The genes are TRBV7-9 and TRBJ2-7; either TRBD1 or TRBD2 may supply D (5 bases each). The CDR3 loop spans 12 amino acids. Germline-derived CDR1 and CDR2 are SEHNR and FQNEAQ (reference sequence). V lost 0 bases and J 6 bases, leaving 6 bases between the germline ends. CDR3 bases: TGTGCCAGCAGCTTAGCGGGACCCGAGCAGTACTCC. This gives the protein CASSLAGPEQYS.

This clonotype has at least ten counts. Here the CDR3 reads CASSLGAATYEQYF. The CDR3 DNA follows: TGTGCCAGCAGCTTAGGGGCAGCGACCTACGAGCAGTACTTC. The genes are TRBV7-6 and TRBJ2-7; D is unclear. With 1 base removed from V and 2 bases from J, the gap between germline ends came to 9 bases. The CDR3 is 14 residues long. Germline V gives CDR1 SGHVS, CDR2 FNYEAQ. Complete variable domain (other parts from reference TRBV7-6 and TRBJ2-7): GAGVSQSPRYKVTKRGQDVALRCDPISGHVSLYWYRQALGQGPEFLTYFNYEAQQDKSGLPNDRFSAERPEGSISTLTIQRTEQRDSAMYRCASSLGAATYEQYFGPGTRLTVT.

The J gene is TRBJ2-5, the V gene TRBV2, with D maybe TRBD1 (5 bases). CDR3 length: 11 amino acids. Trimming stripped 8 bases from V and 14 bases from J, with 18 bases between. Per germline, CDR1 SNHLY and CDR2 FYNNEI. CDR3 amino acids: CASSEDINFYF. The CDR3 DNA reads as TGTGCCAGCTCCGAGGACATCAACTTCTACTTC.

This clonotype was recorded at least ten times. The chain combines TRBV19 with TRBJ2-1; D is ambiguous. CDR1 LNHDA and CDR2 SQIVND come from the germline V gene (reference sequence). The CDR3 has 13 amino acids. The V end lost 1 base, the J end lost 7 bases, and 8 bases lay between the germline ends. The CDR3 nucleotides are TGTGCCAGTAGTATAGCCGTTGTTAATGAGCAGTTCTTC. This sequence encodes CASSIAVVNEQFF.

V and J are TRBV7-6 and TRBJ2-6; D is undetermined. This CDR3 comprises 12 residues. Trimming stripped 5 bases from V and 4 bases from J, with 3 bases between. From germline, CDR1 is SGHVS and CDR2 FNYEAQ. CDR3 amino acids: CASSAGANVLTF. In DNA, the CDR3 is TGTGCCAGCAGCGCAGGGGCCAACGTCCTGACTTTC.

This sequence joins TRBV5-1 and TRBJ2-2, with D uncertain. Trimming stripped 2 bases from V and 0 bases from J, with 14 bases between. This CDR3 has 17 residues. Germline CDR1 is SGHRS and CDR2 is YFSETQ. Here the CDR3 reads CASSFPIADANTGELFF. CDR3 nucleotide sequence: TGCGCCAGCAGCTTCCCCATAGCAGACGCGAACACCGGGGAGCTGTTTTTT.

The chain carries TRBV12-3 or TRBV12-4 and TRBJ2-7, with D possibly matching TRBD1 (5 bases). This CDR3 spans 15 amino acids. Deletions cut 6 bases from V and 2 bases from J, with 17 bases between. The CDR3 DNA follows: TGTGCCAGCAGCCAACAATCGGCAGGGCCCTACGAGCAGTACTTC. Encoded protein: CASSQQSAGPYEQYF.

The chain employs TRBV20-1 and TRBJ1-1; D remains ambiguous. Germline V CDR1 and CDR2: DFQATT, SNEGSKA (reference sequence). The V gene lost 0 bases and the J gene lost 3 bases, with 11 bases spanning the gap. The CDR3 loop spans 14 amino acids. The CDR3 sequence: CSARDRGVDTEAFF. Here the CDR3 DNA reads TGCAGTGCTAGAGATCGGGGAGTGGACACTGAAGCTTTCTTT.

V usage is TRBV12-3 or TRBV12-4 and J usage is TRBJ1-1; TRBD1 agrees at 7 bases. The V gene end was trimmed by 5 bases and the J gene end by 1 base; junction bases not matched to a gene: 4. This CDR3 region has 14 residues. The CDR3 DNA follows: TGTGCCAGCAGTCCGACAGGGAGGAACACTGAAGCTTTCTTT. It yields the protein CASSPTGRNTEAFF.

V is TRBV20-1 and J is TRBJ2-1, with TRBD2 identical over 9 bases. This CDR3 spans 15 amino acids. The germline V gene has CDR1 DFQATT and CDR2 SNEGSKA (reference sequence). V was clipped by 1 base and J by 0 bases; unmatched bases: 1. CDR3 amino acids: CSARATSGSYNEQFF. In DNA form, the CDR3 reads TGCAGTGCTAGAGCGACTAGCGGCTCCTACAATGAGCAGTTCTTC.

The chain joins TRBV15 to TRBJ1-3; possible D gene TRBD1, 5 bases. Per the germline V gene, CDR1 is LNHNV and CDR2 is YYDKDF (reference sequence). This CDR3 contains 15 residues. V was pared by 0 bases and J by 4 bases, with 10 bases between. DNA for the CDR3: TGTGCCACCAGCAGAGATGGGGCAGGGGGAAACACCATATATTTT. Translation: CATSRDGAGGNTIYF.

This clonotype was observed many times. V gene TRBV7-6 combines with J gene TRBJ2-7; TRBD2 aligns across 7 bases. From germline, CDR1 is SGHVS and CDR2 FNYEAQ. The CDR3 runs to 14 residues. The J segment lost 0 bases and the V segment lost 7 bases, leaving 6 bases of the junction unmatched. CDR3 sequence reads: CASTPAGASYEQYF. DNA of the CDR3: TGTGCCAGCACCCCGGCGGGAGCCTCCTACGAGCAGTACTTC.

In this sample, this clonotype turned up many times. The V gene is TRBV25-1, the J gene TRBJ1-1; D ambiguous. Deletions cut 0 bases from V and 4 bases from J, with 9 bases between. Germline-derived CDR1 and CDR2 are MGHDK and SYGVNS. This CDR3 is built from 14 residues. DNA of the CDR3: TGTGCCAGCAGTGAATATTATGTGACCACTGAAGCTTTCTTT. It codes for CASSEYYVTTEAFF.

This sequence joins TRBV20-1 and TRBJ1-5, with a possible D match to TRBD1 (6 bases). Between the trimmed V and J ends, which lost 2 bases and 9 bases, there was a span of 11 bases. The CDR3 runs to 12 residues. Germline lookup yields CDR1 DFQATT and CDR2 SNEGSKA (reference sequence). The CDR3 DNA follows: TGCAGTGCTAGACCGGGACACAGGCCCCAGCATTTT. It specifies CSARPGHRPQHF.